What follows are 17 T cell receptor beta chains derived from one specimen sequenced in a study of shared T cell receptors in the human thymus. The method was immunoSEQ multiplex PCR; TCRdb's version includes in-frame clones alone and lacks a portion of them. The profile shows 550,000 to 800,000 clones, roughly 88% of them singletons. The data were also submitted as part of a second study, on human thymus T cells.

The sample taken for sequencing was thymocytes. The receptors derive from a girl under two years old with a congenital heart defect.

J is TRBJ2-5 and V is TRBV9; D remains ambiguous. Trimming took off 4 bases at V and 2 bases at J, with 15 bases between the two ends. The CDR3 covers 15 residues. Germline assignment: CDR1 SGDLS and CDR2 YYNGEE. The CDR3 DNA reads as TGTGCCAGCAGCTCCCAAGGAAAGACTCAAGAGACCCAGTACTTC. Amino acid sequence: CASSSQGKTQETQYF. Using reference TRBV9 and TRBJ2-5 for the parts outside the CDR3, the full variable domain is DSGVTQTPKHLITATGQRVTLRCSPRSGDLSVYWYQQSLDQGLQFLIQYYNGEERAKGNILERFSAQQFPDLHSELNLSSLELGDSALYFCASSSQGKTQETQYFGPGTRLLVL.

The rearrangement links TRBV5-4 to TRBJ1-1, with D uncertain. The CDR3 has 18 amino acids. The germline V gene encodes CDR1 SGHNT and CDR2 YYREEE (reference sequence). Trimming took off 0 bases at V and 1 base at J, with 19 bases between the two ends. The CDR3 spells CASSLAPAEAGWNTEAFF. The CDR3 region has the DNA TGTGCCAGCAGCTTGGCACCCGCGGAGGCAGGATGGAACACTGAAGCTTTCTTT.

The chain couples TRBV6-1 to TRBJ2-1; D may be TRBD1 (6 bases). CDR1 is MNHNS, CDR2 SASEGT, per germline. Trimming shortened V by 3 bases and J by 7 bases, and 13 bases separated the two germline ends. This CDR3 region has 14 residues. This CDR3 is CASSDGQWGNEQFF. The CDR3, as DNA: TGTGCCAGCAGTGACGGACAGTGGGGGAATGAGCAGTTCTTC.

The chain is built from TRBV2 and TRBJ1-6; maybe TRBD1 (6 bases). There are 15 residues in the CDR3. Per germline, CDR1 SNHLY and CDR2 FYNNEI. Trimming shortened V by 3 bases and J by 7 bases, and 13 bases separated the two germline ends. The CDR3 DNA reads TGTGCCAGCAGTGAGGTGGGCAGGGGCAATTCACCCCTCCACTTT. Its protein is CASSEVGRGNSPLHF.

This rearrangement joins TRBV27 to TRBJ1-1, with unresolved D. V lost 3 bases and J 4 bases, leaving 6 bases between the germline ends. There are 12 residues in the CDR3. Germline CDR1 is MNHEY and CDR2 is SMNVEV (reference sequence). The CDR3 nucleotides read TGTGCCAGCAGTTTTGCGGGCACTGAAGCTTTCTTT. It specifies CASSFAGTEAFF.

V usage is TRBV29-1 and J usage is TRBJ2-4; possible D gene TRBD2, 7 bases. The CDR3 spans 17 residues. Germline lookup yields CDR1 SQVTM and CDR2 ANQGSEA. V gave up 4 bases and J gave up 0 bases, with 19 bases separating them. CDR3 sequence reads: CSVGVRGGGRAKNIQYF. CDR3 nucleotides: TGCAGCGTTGGAGTCAGGGGAGGGGGGAGAGCCAAAAACATTCAGTACTTC.

The rearrangement links TRBV9 to TRBJ2-7; 9 nucleotides match TRBD1. CDR3 size: 14 residues. CDR1 and CDR2 from the germline V gene are SGDLS and YYNGEE. Losses at the gene ends were 3 bases for V and 5 bases for J; bases not matched to a gene: 6. CDR3 sequence: CASSARGQGDEQYF. CDR3 nucleotide sequence: TGTGCCAGCAGCGCTAGGGGACAGGGTGACGAGCAGTACTTC.

The chain links TRBV7-9 to TRBJ2-5; 8 bases are a match to TRBD1. V gave up 5 bases and J gave up 1 base; unmatched junction bases: 3. This CDR3 is built from 14 residues. CDR1 is SEHNR and CDR2 is FQNEAQ in the germline V gene (reference sequence). The CDR3 here is CASSPDRAQETQYF. The CDR3 DNA sequence: TGTGCCAGCAGCCCGGACAGGGCCCAAGAGACCCAGTACTTC.

The rearrangement uses TRBV16 and TRBJ1-5; D is perhaps TRBD1 (6 bases). The germline gives CDR1 KGHSY, CDR2 FQNENV. This CDR3 has 17 residues. V gave up 0 bases and J gave up 0 bases, with 12 bases separating them. CDR3 in amino acids: CASSQSTGQPSNQPQHF. The CDR3 DNA reads TGTGCCAGCAGCCAATCAACTGGACAGCCTAGCAATCAGCCCCAGCATTTT.

V gene TRBV9 combines with J gene TRBJ1-1; D is undetermined. Germline-derived CDR1 and CDR2 are SGDLS and YYNGEE. The CDR3 extends over 17 amino acids. The V and J ends lost 0 bases and 3 bases respectively, with 18 bases between them. CDR3 residues: CASSVAGECGSDTEAFF. CDR3 coding DNA: TGTGCCAGCAGCGTAGCTGGGGAGTGTGGGAGTGACACTGAAGCTTTCTTT.

V usage is TRBV27 and J usage is TRBJ2-1; perhaps TRBD1 as D (6 bases). This CDR3 region has 13 residues. Trimming pared 6 bases from V and 10 bases from J, leaving 16 bases between. The germline V gene encodes CDR1 MNHEY and CDR2 SMNVEV (reference sequence). The chain's CDR3 is CASSLKTGWEQFF. The CDR3, as DNA: TGTGCCAGCAGCCTAAAAACAGGGTGGGAGCAGTTCTTC.

The rearrangement joins TRBV27 to TRBJ1-1, with D perhaps TRBD1 (5 bases). CDR3 length equals 13 residues. The germline V gene has CDR1 MNHEY and CDR2 SMNVEV (reference sequence). V was pared by 4 bases and J by 6 bases, with 12 bases between. The CDR3 is CASSSRRDPEAFF. The CDR3 DNA follows: TGTGCCAGCAGTTCCCGCAGGGATCCTGAAGCTTTCTTT.

This rearrangement joins TRBV18 to TRBJ1-2; 8 nucleotides line up with TRBD1. V lost 0 bases, J lost 1 base, and 13 bases stayed unmatched. The germline V gene encodes CDR1 KGHSH and CDR2 LQKENI. The CDR3 covers 19 residues. The chain's CDR3 is CASSPPRTGTIIFNYGYTF. The CDR3 nucleotides read TGTGCCAGCTCACCACCTCGGACAGGGACGATCATCTTTAACTATGGCTACACCTTC.

The chain is built from TRBV6-5 and TRBJ2-7; D is perhaps TRBD2 (6 bases). This CDR3 contains 14 residues. Deletions cut 7 bases from V and 6 bases from J, with 19 bases between. The germline V gene encodes CDR1 MNHEY and CDR2 SVGAGI. This chain's CDR3 is CASTAKRRGCEQYF. In DNA, the CDR3 is TGTGCCAGCACCGCTAAAAGGAGGGGATGCGAGCAGTACTTC.

A few counts support this clone. In DNA, the CDR3 is TGTGCCAGCAGCAACCGGGGGTTCCTGGGCGCTTTCTTT. Protein product: CASSNRGFLGAFF. V gene TRBV6-5 combines with J gene TRBJ1-1; D is perhaps TRBD1 (5 bases). The V end lost 6 bases, the J end lost 11 bases, and 19 bases lay between the germline ends. The germline V gene has CDR1 MNHEY and CDR2 SVGAGI. This CDR3 has 13 residues.

V usage is TRBV28 and J usage is TRBJ2-3, with a possible D match to TRBD2 (6 bases). V was shortened by 6 bases and J by 3 bases, with 22 bases between the two germline ends. This CDR3 region has 17 residues. Per germline, CDR1 MDHEN and CDR2 SYDVKM. CDR3 in amino acids: CASRSWTSLGGTDTQYF. CDR3 bases: TGTGCCAGCAGATCTTGGACTTCGCTAGGAGGGACAGATACGCAGTATTTT. The full variable domain, with the rest looked up from reference TRBV28 and TRBJ2-3, is DVKVTQSSRYLVKRTGEKVFLECVQDMDHENMFWYRQDPGLGLRLIYFSYDVKMKEKGDIPEGYSVSREKKERFSLILESASTNQTSMYLCASRSWTSLGGTDTQYFGPGTRLTVL.

This chain links TRBV2 with TRBJ1-6; no definite D call. The CDR3 has 14 residues. The germline gives CDR1 SNHLY, CDR2 FYNNEI. CDR3 nucleotides: TGTGCATTTGGGAGGCCATGGGATAATTCACCCCTCCACTTT. Protein sequence: CAFGRPWDNSPLHF.